A selection of T cell receptor beta chains follows, all from one sample in a study of breast tumors, draining lymph nodes, adjacent tissues. TCRdb re-called the multiplex PCR reads through MiXCR, storing one row per CDR3 protein. This table holds fewer than 90,000 distinct CDR3 sequences, roughly 30% found once. The specimen sequenced was axillary lymph node tissue. The receptors here all came from a female donor with breast cancer. Some clones in this sample may be carry-over from other donors' samples. Each CDR3 is given with its conserved first and last residue. A D gene is named only where the DNA matches it firmly. A row's size may be missing; if present it is once, few, many or a size class.

d_call | clone_size | j_call | v_call | cdr3_aa | cdr3_nt
TRBD1 | many | TRBJ2-6 | TRBV6-6 | CASSTGQGSSGANVLTF | TGTGCCAGCAGTACGGGACAGGGGAGCTCTGGGGCCAACGTCCTGACTTTC
TRBD1 | many | TRBJ2-7 | TRBV2 | CASSFTNRGRIGEQYF | TGTGCCAGCAGTTTCACTAACAGGGGGCGTATCGGCGAGCAGTACTTC
- | many | TRBJ2-1 | TRBV6-5 | CASSYGGASSYNEQFF | TGTGCCAGCAGTTACGGCGGGGCCAGCTCCTACAATGAGCAGTTCTTC
TRBD2 | many | TRBJ2-6 | TRBV20-1 | CSATAGGLLFGANVLTF | TGCAGTGCTACGGCGGGAGGCCTACTGTTTGGGGCCAACGTCCTGACTTTC
TRBD1 | once | TRBJ2-7 | TRBV24-1 | CATSGGRRTGPYEQYF | TGTGCCACCAGTGGGGGGAGACGGACAGGGCCGTACGAGCAGTACTTC
- | many | TRBJ2-6 | TRBV4-3 | CASSPSRRSSGANVLTF | TGCGCCAGCAGCCCGAGTAGACGGAGCTCTGGGGCCAACGTCCTGACTTTC
- | few | TRBJ2-5 | TRBV6-1 | CASNRLADRGETQYF | TGTGCCAGCAACAGACTAGCTGATAGGGGGGAGACCCAGTACTTC
TRBD2 | many | TRBJ2-5 | TRBV5-6 | CASSDPGLAGVETQYF | TGTGCCAGCAGCGATCCGGGACTAGCGGGAGTAGAGACCCAGTACTTC
TRBD2 | - | TRBJ2-7 | TRBV20-1 | CSARFPRGRSEQYF | TGCAGTGCTAGGTTCCCCCGCGGGAGGTCCGAGCAGTACTTC
- | - | TRBJ2-5 | TRBV2 | CVSKRVSETQYF | TGTGTCAGCAAGCGGGTTTCAGAAACCCAGTACTTC
- | many | TRBJ2-7 | TRBV12-3/TRBV12-4 | CASQTTSSYEQYF | TGTGCCAGCCAAACCACCAGCTCCTACGAGCAGTACTTC
TRBD2 | many | TRBJ2-3 | TRBV6-4 | CASSGLRERDQKDTQYF | TGTGCCAGCAGTGGTCTGCGGGAGCGGGATCAAAAAGATACGCAGTATTTT
- | many | TRBJ1-1 | TRBV19 | CASSIDGMSGTEAFF | TGTGCCAGTAGTATTGATGGAATGTCGGGGACTGAAGCTTTCTTT
- | - | TRBJ1-6 | TRBV2 | CASSRQGFNFPLHF | TGTGCCAGCAGTCGGCAGGGGTTTAATTTCCCCCTCCACTTT
TRBD2 | - | TRBJ2-4 | TRBV28 | CASRLAGGEGAKNIQYF | TGTGCCAGCAGACTAGCGGGAGGGGAGGGAGCCAAAAACATTCAGTACTTC
- | - | TRBJ1-5 | TRBV7-2 | CASSPLWSSGQDNQPQHF | TGTGCCAGCAGCCCACTCTGGTCCAGCGGCCAAGACAATCAGCCCCAGCATTTT
- | many | TRBJ1-1 | TRBV7-2 | CASTTPWDTEAFF | TGTGCCAGCACCACCCCCTGGGACACTGAAGCTTTCTTT
- | - | TRBJ2-4 | TRBV11-3 | CASSLEINRISRNIQYF | TGTGCCAGCAGCTTAGAAATTAACAGGATATCTCGAAACATTCAGTACTTC
- | many | TRBJ2-1 | TRBV5-8 | CASSLSGAYNEQFF | TGTGCCAGCAGCTTGAGTGGAGCCTACAATGAGCAGTTCTTC
- | - | TRBJ2-1 | TRBV29-1 | CSVGGNNEQFF | TGCAGCGTGGGGGGAAACAATGAGCAGTTCTTC
- | many | TRBJ2-5 | TRBV5-1 | CASSRGDGEETQYF | TGCGCCAGCAGCCGCGGCGACGGAGAGGAGACCCAGTACTTC
- | medium-sized | TRBJ1-3 | TRBV7-2 | CASSLGLSSGNTIYF | TGTGCCAGCAGCTTAGGGCTATCCTCTGGAAACACCATATATTTT
- | - | TRBJ1-6 | TRBV6-1 | CASISTRNLGGNSSLHF | TGTGCCAGTATATCCACGCGTAATCTTGGGGGCAATTCATCCCTCCACTTT
- | many | TRBJ1-5 | TRBV30 | CAWSVPRTKYSNQPQHF | TGTGCCTGGAGTGTACCCCGCACGAAATATAGCAATCAGCCCCAGCATTTT
- | many | TRBJ2-2 | TRBV9 | CASSVGSERNTGELFF | TGTGCCAGCAGCGTAGGGAGTGAACGGAACACCGGGGAGCTGTTTTTT
- | many | TRBJ1-2 | TRBV7-9 | CASSLLGNYGYTF | TGTGCCAGCAGCTTACTAGGGAACTATGGCTACACCTTC
- | - | TRBJ2-1 | TRBV27 | CASSRRGGEQFF | TGTGCCAGCAGTCGTAGGGGCGGTGAGCAGTTCTTC
- | many | TRBJ1-4 | TRBV7-2 | CASSLGGAVEKLFF | TGTGCCAGCAGCTTAGGCGGGGCGGTTGAAAAACTGTTTTTT
- | many | TRBJ2-5 | TRBV19 | CASINLGGTQYF | TGTGCCAGTATTAACCTGGGGGGGACCCAGTACTTC
- | many | TRBJ1-5 | TRBV10-3 | CAISDPTVGNQPQHF | TGTGCCATCAGTGATCCTACGGTGGGCAATCAGCCCCAGCATTTT
- | - | TRBJ1-1 | TRBV3-1 | CASSPSVGGQTEAFF | TGTGCCAGCAGCCCCTCCGTCGGGGGGCAGACTGAAGCTTTCTTT
- | - | TRBJ2-5 | TRBV5-1 | CVSSLEGRSRETQYF | TGCGTCAGCAGCTTGGAGGGGCGAAGCCGAGAGACCCAGTACTTC
- | many | TRBJ2-3 | TRBV12-3/TRBV12-4 | CASSFGRSTDTQYF | TGTGCCAGCAGTTTCGGGCGGAGCACAGATACGCAGTATTTT
TRBD1 | many | TRBJ2-1 | TRBV9 | CASSPGTGGLNEQFF | TGTGCCAGCAGCCCCGGGACAGGGGGCCTCAATGAGCAGTTCTTC
- | - | TRBJ2-7 | TRBV6-6 | CASGLKYEQYF | TGTGCCAGCGGACTTAAGTACGAGCAGTACTTC
TRBD2 | many | TRBJ2-1 | TRBV7-3 | CASSATAGGSYNEQFF | TGTGCCAGCAGCGCGACAGCGGGAGGCTCCTACAATGAGCAGTTCTTC
- | many | TRBJ2-2 | TRBV6-2/TRBV6-3 | CASVWANTGELFF | TGTGCCAGCGTCTGGGCGAACACCGGGGAGCTGTTTTTT
- | few | TRBJ2-3 | TRBV30 | CAWKRYASTDTQYF | TGTGCCTGGAAGAGGTATGCTAGCACAGATACGCAGTATTTT
TRBD1 | - | TRBJ2-5 | TRBV12-3/TRBV12-4 | CASSSQGAQWEETQYF | TGTGCCAGCAGTTCACAGGGGGCGCAATGGGAAGAGACCCAGTACTTC
- | many | TRBJ2-5 | TRBV11-3 | CASSLSPETQYF | TGTGCCAGCAGCTTGTCCCCAGAGACCCAGTACTTC
- | - | TRBJ2-1 | TRBV20-1 | CSARLGVYNEQFF | TGCAGTGCTAGACTGGGGGTTTACAATGAGCAGTTCTTC
- | many | TRBJ2-3 | TRBV18 | CASSADTQYF | TGTGCCAGCTCCGCAGATACGCAGTATTTT
- | many | TRBJ2-5 | TRBV6-2/TRBV6-3 | CASSYPLRGLGETQYF | TGTGCCAGCAGTTACCCACTTAGAGGGCTTGGAGAGACCCAGTACTTC